Sequencing of this T cell receptor (beta chain) was carried out in a study of CD8 T cells in Susac syndrome. Study at large: The sequenced Susac syndrome patients included six who had clinically active disease and eight or nine who were in remission.

With random hexamers, about 0.45 to 1 ug RNA was reverse transcribed. TCRdb reprocessed the immunoSEQ multiplex PCR reads via MiXCR and lists one record per CDR3 protein. The table includes around 170,000 distinct CDR3 sequences, roughly 95% detected once. This clonotype was seen a single time. Trimming removed 0 bases from V and 0 bases from J, with 8 bases in between. This CDR3 is built from 15 residues. In germline, CDR1 is MNHEY, CDR2 SVGEGT. The chain links TRBV6-2 or TRBV6-3 to TRBJ1-1; a weak D match, TRBD1 (5 bases). This clonotype originated in a human donor with Susac syndrome. Sequencing input: CD4+ T cells from PBMCs. CDR3 residues: CASSYSGRLNTEAFF. As DNA, the CDR3 is TGTGCCAGCAGTTACTCGGGACGCTTGAACACTGAAGCTTTCTTT.